A selection of T cell receptor beta chains follows, all from one sample in a study of siplizumab effects on memory and regulatory T cells. TCRdb's copy holds only in-frame clones and misses some; the assay was immunoSEQ multiplex PCR. The profile covers some 7,800 clones, with 35% to 45% appearing a single time and approximately 5.5% taken by the ten largest. Their target antigens are unknown. Source material: CFSE-low (dividing) CD8+ T cells sorted from an allogeneic mixed lymphocyte reaction. The receptors were gathered from a human donor in good health; the cells came from an allogeneic mixed lymphocyte reaction. The CDR3 runs from the conserved cysteine through the conserved F or W. The order of the fields is J gene, clone size, CDR3 length, D gene, V gene, CDR3 DNA, CDR3 protein. The D gene is left open where the match is weak. Only part of the rows carry a size: once, few, many, or a class if the clone is expanded.

>TRBJ2-3|many|18|TRBD2|TRBV19
TGTGCCAGTACACCCTTCGGCCTAGCGGAAAGAGGACCAGATACGCAGTATTTT
CASTPFGLAERGPDTQYF
>TRBJ2-1|few|15|TRBD2|TRBV19
TGTGCCAGTAGTATAGCGACTAGCGGGAAACATGAGCAGTTCTTC
CASSIATSGKHEQFF
>TRBJ2-7|medium-sized|13|-|TRBV2
TGTGCCAGCAGTGAAGTCCGTCCCTACGAGCAGTACTTC
CASSEVRPYEQYF
>TRBJ2-1|medium-sized|17|TRBD1|TRBV4-1
TGCGCCAGCAGCCAAGTGTGGGACAGCGACTCCTACAATGAGCAGTTCTTC
CASSQVWDSDSYNEQFF
>TRBJ1-5|-|13|-|TRBV5-4
TGTGCCAGCAGCCGGGTAGCGGATCAGCCCCAGCATTTT
CASSRVADQPQHF
>TRBJ2-1|few|13|TRBD2|TRBV2
TGTGCCAGCAGTGAAAGCGGGAGCTATGAGCAGTTCTTC
CASSESGSYEQFF
>TRBJ2-2|few|15|TRBD2|TRBV28
TGTGCCAGCAGCCCTCGGGGAGCGGGAGGCGTGGAGCTGTTTTTT
CASSPRGAGGVELFF
>TRBJ1-1|-|11|-|TRBV11-2
TGTGCCAGCAGAGTCTGGGAGGAAGCTTTCTTT
CASRVWEEAFF
>TRBJ2-2|-|14|TRBD1|TRBV6-1
TGTGCCAGCAGTACAGGGGGCGCAGGCGGGGAGCTGTTTTTT
CASSTGGAGGELFF
>TRBJ2-4|-|12|-|TRBV9
TGTGCCAGCAGCGTAGATGAAAACATTCAGTACTTC
CASSVDENIQYF
>TRBJ2-1|-|16|TRBD2|TRBV4-3
TGCGCCAGCAGCCGCCTTACTAGCGACCCTTACAATGAGCAGTTCTTC
CASSRLTSDPYNEQFF
>TRBJ2-7|-|11|-|TRBV29-1
TGCAGCGTTGAAGAACGATACGAGCAGTACTTC
CSVEERYEQYF
>TRBJ1-1|-|11|-|TRBV6-1
TGTGCCAGCAGGGGCGGGGTTGAAGCTTTCTTT
CASRGGVEAFF
>TRBJ2-2|once|12|-|TRBV9
TGTGCCAGCAGCCCAGGCCTCGAGGAGCTGTTTTTT
CASSPGLEELFF
>TRBJ2-7|medium-sized|14|TRBD1|TRBV30
TGTGCCTGGAGTGCCGGGACAGGGGCCTACGAGCAGTACTTC
CAWSAGTGAYEQYF
>TRBJ1-3|large|14|-|TRBV30
TGTGCCTGGAGTGTTGGGGATACTGGAAACACCATATATTTT
CAWSVGDTGNTIYF
>TRBJ2-3|medium-sized|13|-|TRBV2
TGTGCCAGCAGGGGCGCTAGCACAGATACGCAGTATTTT
CASRGASTDTQYF
>TRBJ1-1|-|14|-|TRBV6-1
TGTGCCAGCAGCTCCTACGGGACACCCAATGAAGCTTTCTTT
CASSSYGTPNEAFF
>TRBJ2-1|-|14|TRBD1|TRBV11-2
TGTGCCAGCAGCGTCCCGACAGGGGACAATGAGCAGTTCTTC
CASSVPTGDNEQFF
>TRBJ2-2|-|14|-|TRBV4-1
TGCGCCAGCAGCCAAGAGGCAGTTCACGGGGAGCTGTTTTTT
CASSQEAVHGELFF
>TRBJ2-7|-|14|TRBD1|TRBV7-9
TGTGCCAGCAGCTGGGGGACAGGGGTGAACGAGCAGTACTTC
CASSWGTGVNEQYF
>TRBJ2-5|-|13|-|TRBV27
TGTGCCAGCAGTGCCCTCGTTCGGGAGACCCAGTACTTC
CASSALVRETQYF
>TRBJ2-1|-|11|-|TRBV7-3
TGTGCCAGCAGCACAGGGTATGAGCAGTTCTTC
CASSTGYEQFF
>TRBJ2-7|-|14|-|TRBV11-2
TGTGCCAGCAGCTGGGGAACAGGGAGCTACGAGCAGTACTTC
CASSWGTGSYEQYF
>TRBJ2-7|few|14|TRBD1|TRBV4-2
TGTGCCAGCAGCCCCGGGACAGGAGCCTACGAGCAGTACTTC
CASSPGTGAYEQYF
>TRBJ2-7|medium-sized|13|-|TRBV28
TGTGCCAGCAGTTTAGGGGGGCGCGGGGAGCAGTACTTC
CASSLGGRGEQYF
>TRBJ2-2|medium-sized|15|-|TRBV6-5
TGTGCCAGCAGTTACTCGGCGGAGAACACCGGGGAGCTGTTTTTT
CASSYSAENTGELFF
>TRBJ1-2|-|16|-|TRBV5-1
TGCGCCAGCAGCTTGGGGGTTACGGACGGAAACTATGGCTACACCTTC
CASSLGVTDGNYGYTF
>TRBJ2-7|large|15|TRBD2|TRBV27
TGTGCCAGCAGTTTATGGCCTAGCGGAAGCTACGAGCAGTACTTC
CASSLWPSGSYEQYF